The clone carrying this TCR beta chain was counted many times. Its antigen is not known. This entry comes from a study of breast tumors, draining lymph nodes, adjacent tissues. TCRdb passed the multiplex PCR reads through MiXCR, listing each CDR3 protein once. The sample shows about 47,000 distinct CDR3 sequences, 23% of them seen only once. Overall study results and limits: Data only fit, rather than demonstrated, lymph node origin of most tumor T cells.

Losses at the gene ends were 4 bases for V and 2 bases for J; bases not matched to a gene: 2. Looked up from germline, CDR1 is ENHRY and CDR2 is SYGVKD. This CDR3 region has 13 residues. The sequence came from a female donor with breast cancer. Some clones in this sample may be carry-over from other donors' samples. The sequenced sample consisted of breast tumor tissue. The chain links TRBV10-3 to TRBJ2-7, with TRBD2 matching over 7 bases. Here the CDR3 DNA reads TGTGCCATCAGTGCTGGGGGGGCCTACGAGCAGTACTTC. Translated, it gives CAISAGGAYEQYF.